Below are 6 T cell receptor beta chains sequenced from a single sample in a study of blood T cells in healthy people across ages. Through a sample-barcoded 5' primer and a J-beta primer mix, a second PCR was run for 7 to 11 cycles. One entry per CDR3 protein, called by TCRdb with MiXCR from the 5' RACE reads. The table has nearly 1 million distinct CDR3 sequences, roughly half seen once. Sequencing input: blood. The source of these receptors is a woman aged 55 to 70 in good health.

The chain is built from TRBV3-1 and TRBJ2-7, with D uncertain. The CDR3 is made up of 12 amino acids. Germline assignment: CDR1 LGHDT and CDR2 YNNKEL (reference sequence). This CDR3 is CAAGQTPYEQYF. The CDR3 bases are TGTGCGGCCGGGCAAACACCCTACGAGCAGTACTTC.

This chain links TRBV5-1 with TRBJ2-3; D is undetermined. The V gene lost 0 bases and the J gene lost 3 bases, with 8 bases spanning the gap. The CDR3 consists of 14 residues. Germline CDR1 and CDR2: SGHRS and YFSETQ. The CDR3 spells CASSLGPTTDTQYF. The CDR3 region has the DNA TGCGCCAGCAGCTTGGGGCCCACTACAGATACGCAGTATTTT.

Only one count was recorded for this clonotype. The rearrangement joins TRBV10-3 to TRBJ2-3; TRBD2 matches at 7 bases. The CDR3 extends over 17 amino acids. V dropped 0 bases and J dropped 0; count of bases not matched to a gene: 6. Germline V gene lookup returns CDR1 ENHRY and CDR2 SYGVKD. The CDR3 DNA follows: TGTGCCATCAGTGAGTCGGGGGGGAGCGGAAGCACAGATACGCAGTATTTT. This gives the protein CAISESGGSGSTDTQYF.

This clonotype was detected a few times. This sequence joins TRBV28 and TRBJ2-5, with TRBD2 matching 8 bases. Trimming at V came to 3 bases and at J to 2 bases, leaving 5 bases not matched to a gene. Germline V CDR1 and CDR2: MDHEN, SYDVKM. The CDR3 extends over 15 amino acids. The CDR3 reads CASSLRGVTQETQYF. The CDR3 nucleotides are TGTGCCAGCAGTTTGCGGGGGGTGACACAAGAGACCCAGTACTTC.

The J gene is TRBJ2-3, the V gene TRBV9; D is possibly TRBD1 (6 bases). The CDR3 runs to 15 residues. The V end lost 4 bases, the J end lost 2 bases, and 14 bases lay between the germline ends. Germline CDR1 and CDR2: SGDLS and YYNGEE. DNA for the CDR3: TGTGCCAGCAGCCTAACGACAGGATCCACAGATACGCAGTATTTT. Translated, it gives CASSLTTGSTDTQYF.

The chain couples TRBV20-1 to TRBJ2-7, with D perhaps matching TRBD1 or TRBD2 (5 bases each). Germline values: CDR1 DFQATT, CDR2 SNEGSKA (reference sequence). This CDR3 has 15 residues. The V gene lost 3 bases and the J gene lost 3 bases, with 18 bases spanning the gap. CDR3 in DNA: TGCAGTGCTAGGGACCTAGTGGGACGATTCTACGAGCAGTACTTC. Residues: CSARDLVGRFYEQYF.